This TCR beta chain was documented in a study of metastatic and nonmetastatic thyroid tumors (TCRdb year 2020). About the investigation overall: For patients with malignant and with benign thyroid disease, the researchers compared repertoires between peripheral blood samples and tumor or nodule tissue samples.

The study at large found these results: In both blood and tumor samples, TCR beta diversity was reported to be significantly higher in malignant tumors than in benign nodules.

The library was generated by PCR. These reads were obtained on an Illumina HiSeq 4000. High-throughput sequencing was used to profile the TCR beta-chain CDR3 region of each patient. Turning to the authors' computational methods: A classifier to discriminate distant-metastatic papillary thyroid cancer patients was built from CDR3 differences across clinicopathological groups. The Shannon index was used to measure repertoire diversity, and the Morisita-Horn index was used to measure how similar tumor and blood repertoires were. Starting from the raw public reads, TCRdb applied fastp trimming at Q25, assembled clones with MiXCR and retained in-frame beta chains. These V and J calls derive from TCRdb rather than the authors' analysis. A total of 21,000 or so clones appear in this sample, around 17% of them only once. Clones ranked in the top ten supply over 20% of the sample. This clone was picked up many times. Its antigen is unknown. No base quality information exists; no much larger clone differs at one position.

No treatment had been received by any patient before thyroid surgery. Patient clinical samples collected from about 2012 to 2018 were retrospectively analysed using T-cell receptor beta sequencing. The sequenced sample consisted of blood. The receptor was derived from a male donor with papillary thyroid cancer or a benign thyroid nodule (not recorded which). Some clones in this sample may be carry-over from other donors' samples.

The CDR3 corresponds to CAWSRTRVSGIKSRNTIYF. The DNA sequence reads TGTGCCTGGAGTAGGACCCGCGTCTCTGGAATTAAATCTAGAAACACCATATATTTT. The rearrangement joined TRBV30 to TRBJ1-3, with the D gene uncertain. From the germline V gene (reference sequence), CDR1 is GTSNPN and CDR2 is SVGIG. V and J are truncated by 2 bases and 5 bases respectively, leaving an intervening sequence of 28 bases. Measured from the cysteine to the phenylalanine, the CDR3 is 19 residues long. CDR3 DNA is the only sequence kept; it has 57 bases, read in frame from the first base.